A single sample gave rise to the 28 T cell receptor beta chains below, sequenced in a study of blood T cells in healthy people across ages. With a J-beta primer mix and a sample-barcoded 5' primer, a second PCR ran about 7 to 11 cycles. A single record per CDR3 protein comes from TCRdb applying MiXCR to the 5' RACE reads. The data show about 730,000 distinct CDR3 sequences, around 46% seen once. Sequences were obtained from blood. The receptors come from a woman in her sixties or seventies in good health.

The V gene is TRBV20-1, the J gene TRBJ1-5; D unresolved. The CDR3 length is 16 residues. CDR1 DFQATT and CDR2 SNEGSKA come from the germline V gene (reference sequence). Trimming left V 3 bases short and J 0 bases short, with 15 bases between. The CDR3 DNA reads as TGCAGTGCTAGCCGATTACAGATAAATAGCAATCAGCCCCAGCATTTT. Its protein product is CSASRLQINSNQPQHF.

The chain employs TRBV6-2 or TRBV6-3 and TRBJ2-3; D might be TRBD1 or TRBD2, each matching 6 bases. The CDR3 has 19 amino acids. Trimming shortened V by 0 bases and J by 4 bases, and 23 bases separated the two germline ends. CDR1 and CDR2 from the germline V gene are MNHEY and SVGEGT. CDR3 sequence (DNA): TGTGCCAGCAGTTACTCATCCGGGGGCGCTGGAGTCCCCCCAGATACGCAGTATTTT. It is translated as CASSYSSGGAGVPPDTQYF.

CDR3 amino acids: CASSLVPTGLAANTGELFF. The CDR3 DNA sequence: TGTGCCAGCAGCTTAGTTCCCACGGGACTAGCGGCTAACACCGGGGAGCTGTTTTTT. The gene calls are TRBV7-2 and TRBJ2-2; 11 positions match TRBD2. Unmatched junction bases numbered 9, after V lost 1 base and J lost 2 bases. The CDR3 length is 19 residues. Germline CDR1 SGHTA, CDR2 FQGNSA.

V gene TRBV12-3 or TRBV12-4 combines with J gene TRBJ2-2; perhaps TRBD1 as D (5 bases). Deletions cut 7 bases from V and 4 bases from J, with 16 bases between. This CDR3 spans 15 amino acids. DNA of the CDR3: TGTGCCAGCACCCTTAGGGGAATAAGCACCGGGGAGCTGTTTTTT. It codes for CASTLRGISTGELFF.

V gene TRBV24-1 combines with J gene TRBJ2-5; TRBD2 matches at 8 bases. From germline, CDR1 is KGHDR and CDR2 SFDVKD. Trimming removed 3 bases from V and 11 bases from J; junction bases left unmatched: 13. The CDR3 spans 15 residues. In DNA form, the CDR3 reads TGTGCCACCAGTGATCCCGTGCGGGGGGTTAATGAGCAGTACTTC. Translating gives CATSDPVRGVNEQYF.

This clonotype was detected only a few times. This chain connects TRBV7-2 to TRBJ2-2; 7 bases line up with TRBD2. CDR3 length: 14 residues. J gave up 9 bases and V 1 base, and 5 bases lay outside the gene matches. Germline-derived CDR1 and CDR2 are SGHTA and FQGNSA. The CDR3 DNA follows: TGTGCCAGCAGCTTAGGGTTGCGGGAGTGGGAGCTGTTTTTT. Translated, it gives CASSLGLREWELFF.

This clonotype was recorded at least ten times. The CDR3 spells CASSTGDTQGGFF. In nucleotides, the CDR3 is TGCGCCAGCAGCACAGGAGACACTCAAGGGGGGTTCTTC. This rearrangement joins TRBV5-1 to TRBJ2-1, with a possible D match to TRBD1 (6 bases). Germline V gene lookup returns CDR1 SGHRS and CDR2 YFSETQ. The CDR3 has 13 amino acids. The V gene lost 4 bases and the J gene lost 15 bases, with 20 bases spanning the gap.

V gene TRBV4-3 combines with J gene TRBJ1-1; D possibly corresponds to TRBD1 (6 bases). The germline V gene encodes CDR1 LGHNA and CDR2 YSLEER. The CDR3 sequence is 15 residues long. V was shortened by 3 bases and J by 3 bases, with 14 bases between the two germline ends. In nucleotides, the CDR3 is TGCGCCAGCAGCCACGGTGGACAGCTAGACACTGAAGCTTTCTTT. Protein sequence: CASSHGGQLDTEAFF.

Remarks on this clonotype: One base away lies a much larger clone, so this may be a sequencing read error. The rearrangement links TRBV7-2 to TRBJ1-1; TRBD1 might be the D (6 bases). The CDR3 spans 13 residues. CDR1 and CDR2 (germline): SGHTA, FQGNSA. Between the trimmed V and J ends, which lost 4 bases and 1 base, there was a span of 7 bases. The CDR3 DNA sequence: TGTGCCAGCAGCTGGGGACAGAACACTGAAGCTTTCTTT. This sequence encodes CASSWGQNTEAFF.

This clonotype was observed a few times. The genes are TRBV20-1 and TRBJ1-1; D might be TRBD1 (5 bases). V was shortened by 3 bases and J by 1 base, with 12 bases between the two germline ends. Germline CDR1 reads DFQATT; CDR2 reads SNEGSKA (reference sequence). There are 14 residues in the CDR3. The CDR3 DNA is TGCAGTGCTAGCGGGTTCGGGGGGAACACTGAAGCTTTCTTT. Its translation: CSASGFGGNTEAFF.

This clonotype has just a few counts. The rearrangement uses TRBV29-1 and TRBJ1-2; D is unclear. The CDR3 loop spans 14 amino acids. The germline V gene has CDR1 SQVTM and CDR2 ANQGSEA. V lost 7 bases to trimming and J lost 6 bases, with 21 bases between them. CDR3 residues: CSATIPGTENGYTF. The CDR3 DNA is TGCAGCGCAACCATACCCGGCACGGAAAATGGCTACACCTTC.

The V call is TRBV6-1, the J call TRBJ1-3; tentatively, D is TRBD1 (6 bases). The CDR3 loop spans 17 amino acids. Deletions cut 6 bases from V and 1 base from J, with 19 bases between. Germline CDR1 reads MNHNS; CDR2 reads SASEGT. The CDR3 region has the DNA TGTGCCAGCAGGTCTAAACAGGGCCTGCCTTCTGGAAACACCATATATTTT. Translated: CASRSKQGLPSGNTIYF.

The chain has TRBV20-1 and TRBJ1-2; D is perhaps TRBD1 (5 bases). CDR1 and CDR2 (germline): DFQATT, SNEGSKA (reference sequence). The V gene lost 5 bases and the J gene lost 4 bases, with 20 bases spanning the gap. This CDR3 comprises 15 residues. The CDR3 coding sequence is TGCAGTGCTTCCCTATCAGGGCAGGGTAGCTATGGCTACACCTTC. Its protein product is CSASLSGQGSYGYTF.

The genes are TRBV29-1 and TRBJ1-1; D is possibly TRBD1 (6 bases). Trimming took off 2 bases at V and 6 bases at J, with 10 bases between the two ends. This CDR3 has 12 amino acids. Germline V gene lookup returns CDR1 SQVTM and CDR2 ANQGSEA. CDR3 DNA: TGCAGCGTTGAATCCAGGGGAGCTGAAGCTTTCTTT. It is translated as CSVESRGAEAFF.

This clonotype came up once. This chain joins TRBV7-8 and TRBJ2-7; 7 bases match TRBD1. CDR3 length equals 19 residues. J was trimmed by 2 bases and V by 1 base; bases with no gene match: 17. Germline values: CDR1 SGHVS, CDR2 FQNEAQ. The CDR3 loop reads CASSLGPSTGTDDTYEQYF. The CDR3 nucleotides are TGTGCCAGCAGCTTAGGCCCCTCCACCGGGACAGATGACACCTACGAGCAGTACTTC.

The CDR3 is CASRPGLAGGNQETQYF. In DNA, the CDR3 is TGTGCCAGCAGACCTGGACTAGCGGGGGGGAACCAAGAGACCCAGTACTTC. The rearrangement joins TRBV6-6 to TRBJ2-5; 15 positions agree with TRBD2. In germline, CDR1 is MNHNY, CDR2 SVGAGI (reference sequence). V lost 6 bases and J lost 0; bases outside the gene matches: 5. The CDR3 is made up of 17 amino acids.

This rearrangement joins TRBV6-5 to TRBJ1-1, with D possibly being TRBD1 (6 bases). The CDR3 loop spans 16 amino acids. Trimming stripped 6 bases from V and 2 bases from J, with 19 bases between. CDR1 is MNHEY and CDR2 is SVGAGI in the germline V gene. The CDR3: CASSPIGGGSNTEAFF. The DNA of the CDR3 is TGTGCCAGCAGCCCTATAGGAGGGGGGTCCAACACTGAAGCTTTCTTT.

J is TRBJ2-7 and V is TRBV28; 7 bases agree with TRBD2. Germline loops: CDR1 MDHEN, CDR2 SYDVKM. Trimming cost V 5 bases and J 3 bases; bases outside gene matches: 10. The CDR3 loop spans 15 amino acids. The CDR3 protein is CASSLPSGFIYEQYF. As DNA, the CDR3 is TGTGCCAGCAGTCTCCCTAGCGGATTTATCTACGAGCAGTACTTC. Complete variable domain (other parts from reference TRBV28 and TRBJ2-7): DVKVTQSSRYLVKRTGEKVFLECVQDMDHENMFWYRQDPGLGLRLIYFSYDVKMKEKGDIPEGYSVSREKKERFSLILESASTNQTSMYLCASSLPSGFIYEQYFGPGTRLTVT.

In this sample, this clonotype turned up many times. CDR3 DNA sequence: TGTGCCAGCGGGGACCGGGGTAACAAAAACATTCAGTACTTC. It is translated as CASGDRGNKNIQYF. This chain connects TRBV27 to TRBJ2-4; D is perhaps TRBD1 or TRBD2 (5 bases each). V lost 8 bases and J lost 3, with 14 bases in between. The CDR3 spans 14 residues. The V gene's germline CDR1 is MNHEY and CDR2 SMNVEV (reference sequence).

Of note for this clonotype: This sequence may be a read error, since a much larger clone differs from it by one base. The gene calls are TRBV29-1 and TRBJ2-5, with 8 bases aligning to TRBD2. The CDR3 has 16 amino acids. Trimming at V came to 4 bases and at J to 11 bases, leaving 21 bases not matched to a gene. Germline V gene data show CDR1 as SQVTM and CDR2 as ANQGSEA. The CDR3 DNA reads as TGCAGCGTTGCGCCCCCAAGTAGCGGGACAAACAATGAGCAGTACTTC. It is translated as CSVAPPSSGTNNEQYF.

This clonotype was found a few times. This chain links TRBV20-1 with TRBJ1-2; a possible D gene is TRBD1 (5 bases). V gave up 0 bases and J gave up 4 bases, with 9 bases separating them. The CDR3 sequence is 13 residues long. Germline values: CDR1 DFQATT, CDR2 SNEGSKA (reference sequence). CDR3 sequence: CSARDGTSYGYTF. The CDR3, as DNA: TGCAGTGCTAGAGACGGGACTTCCTATGGCTACACCTTC.

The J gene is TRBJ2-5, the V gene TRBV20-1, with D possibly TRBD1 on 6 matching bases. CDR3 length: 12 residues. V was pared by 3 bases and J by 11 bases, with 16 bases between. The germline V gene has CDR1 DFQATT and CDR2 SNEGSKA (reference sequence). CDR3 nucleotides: TGCAGTGCTAGGGGGGCAGGGTATTTTCAGTACTTC. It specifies CSARGAGYFQYF.

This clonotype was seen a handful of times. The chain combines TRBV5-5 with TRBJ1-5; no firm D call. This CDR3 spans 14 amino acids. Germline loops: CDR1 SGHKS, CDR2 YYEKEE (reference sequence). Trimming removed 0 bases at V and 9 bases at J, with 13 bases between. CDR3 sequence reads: CASSLVPDLRPQHF. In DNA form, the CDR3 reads TGTGCCAGCAGCTTGGTTCCGGACCTCAGGCCCCAGCATTTT.

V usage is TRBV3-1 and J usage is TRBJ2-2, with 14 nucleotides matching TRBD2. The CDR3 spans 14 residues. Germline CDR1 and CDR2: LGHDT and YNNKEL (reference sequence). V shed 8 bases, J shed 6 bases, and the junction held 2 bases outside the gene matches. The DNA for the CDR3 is TGTGCCAGCGGACTAGCGGGAGGATCCGGGGAGCTGTTTTTT. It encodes CASGLAGGSGELFF.

CDR3 region: CASSFGDGYTF. In nucleotides, the CDR3 is TGTGCCAGCAGCTTCGGCGATGGCTACACCTTC. The chain is built from TRBV7-9 and TRBJ1-2; D gene uncertain. The CDR3 is 11 residues long. V was trimmed by 3 bases and J by 6 bases, leaving 5 bases between them. Germline V gene lookup returns CDR1 SEHNR and CDR2 FQNEAQ (reference sequence).

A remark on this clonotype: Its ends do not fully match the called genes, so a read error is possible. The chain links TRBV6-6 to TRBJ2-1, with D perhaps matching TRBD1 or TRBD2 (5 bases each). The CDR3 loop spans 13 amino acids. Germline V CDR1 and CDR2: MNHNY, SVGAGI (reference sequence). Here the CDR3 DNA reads TGTGCCAGCAGTTGGGACGGTTACAAGGAGCAGTTCTTC. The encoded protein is CASSWDGYKEQFF.

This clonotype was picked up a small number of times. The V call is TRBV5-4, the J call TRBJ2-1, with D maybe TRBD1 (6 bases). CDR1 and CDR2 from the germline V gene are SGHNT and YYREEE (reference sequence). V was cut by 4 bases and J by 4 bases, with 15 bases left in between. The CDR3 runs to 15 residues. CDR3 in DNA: TGTGCCAGCAGCCCTGGAGAGGGGGTGTACAATGAGCAGTTCTTC. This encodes CASSPGEGVYNEQFF. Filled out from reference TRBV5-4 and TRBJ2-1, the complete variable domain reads ETGVTQSPTHLIKTRGQQVTLRCSSQSGHNTVSWYQQALGQGPQFIFQYYREEENGRGNFPPRFSGLQFPNYSSELNVNALELDDSALYLCASSPGEGVYNEQFFGPGTRLTVL.

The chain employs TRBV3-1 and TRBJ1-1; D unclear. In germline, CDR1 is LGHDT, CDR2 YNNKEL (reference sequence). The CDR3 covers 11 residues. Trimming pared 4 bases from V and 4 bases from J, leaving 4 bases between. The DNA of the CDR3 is TGTGCCAGCAGCCGTTTCACTGAAGCTTTCTTT. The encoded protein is CASSRFTEAFF.